One and the same sample provided the 25 T cell receptor beta chains below, sequenced in a study of vaccination and CD4 T cells after COVID-19. An Oncomine TCR Beta short-read assay was used to sequence the DNA from cultured CD4+ T cells. TCRdb re-analysed the PCR reads in MiXCR, keeping a single row per CDR3 protein. This table has some 16,000 distinct CDR3 sequences, about two fifths appearing once. Their antigen targets remain unknown. Treatment noted: approximately 10-day PBMC culture with coronavirus spike peptide pools or control peptides (ViraFEST assay). The material sequenced was CD4+ T cells from blood, cultured in vitro, taken after SARS-CoV-2 vaccination. These receptors were obtained from a human donor who had recovered from COVID-19.

The chain employs TRBV2 and TRBJ2-5; D is undetermined. V lost 5 bases and J 4 bases, leaving 8 bases between the germline ends. Per germline, CDR1 SNHLY and CDR2 FYNNEI. CDR3 length: 12 amino acids. CDR3 bases: TGTGCCAGCAGTCCTTGGCGAGAGACCCAGTACTTC. It specifies CASSPWRETQYF.

This chain connects TRBV5-1 to TRBJ2-7, with D tentatively TRBD1 or TRBD2 (5 bases each). The CDR3 runs 13 residues. V was clipped by 4 bases and J by 9 bases, with 17 bases between them. From germline, CDR1 is SGHRS and CDR2 YFSETQ. The CDR3 protein is CASSPGPGTSQYF. The CDR3 DNA reads as TGCGCCAGCAGCCCCGGGCCGGGGACGTCGCAGTACTTC.

The genes are TRBV6-5 and TRBJ2-5, with D unresolved. Trimming cost V 2 bases and J 6 bases, with 10 bases left between them. The CDR3 contains 13 residues. Germline V CDR1 and CDR2: MNHEY, SVGAGI. CDR3 in amino acids: CASSYEVEQTQYF. CDR3 nucleotide sequence: TGTGCCAGCAGTTACGAGGTAGAACAGACCCAGTACTTC.

The chain joins TRBV12-3 or TRBV12-4 to TRBJ2-3; D remains unclear. The ends were cut back, 5 bases at V and 3 bases at J, with 9 bases in the middle. The CDR3 is made up of 13 amino acids. The CDR3 DNA reads TGTGCCAGCAGTGCACGCAGGACAGATACGCAGTATTTT. It translates to CASSARRTDTQYF.

The rearrangement links TRBV28 to TRBJ1-1; no clear D. The CDR3 is 14 amino acids. The germline gives CDR1 MDHEN, CDR2 SYDVKM. V lost 2 bases, J lost 2 bases, and 9 bases lay in between. The CDR3 is CASSLRATNTEAFF. DNA for the CDR3: TGTGCCAGCAGTTTAAGGGCCACCAACACTGAAGCTTTCTTT.

The chain links TRBV6-2 or TRBV6-3 to TRBJ2-3, with 10 bases aligning to TRBD1. This CDR3 contains 13 residues. J was trimmed by 3 bases and V by 11 bases; bases with no gene match: 5. Germline CDR1 is MNHEY and CDR2 is SVGEGT. The CDR3 DNA sequence: TGTGCCGCCGGGACAGGGGAAACAGATACGCAGTATTTT. Protein product: CAAGTGETDTQYF.

The CDR3 sequence is CASSLFGAGANVLTF. The CDR3 DNA follows: TGTGCCAGCAGCTTGTTTGGGGCTGGGGCCAACGTCCTGACTTTC. V gene TRBV5-4 combines with J gene TRBJ2-6; D call uncertain. The CDR3 length is 15 residues. Trimming shortened V by 1 base and J by 2 bases, and 7 bases separated the two germline ends. Germline CDR1 reads SGHNT; CDR2 reads YYREEE (reference sequence).

The rearrangement uses TRBV7-6 and TRBJ2-1; a possible D gene is TRBD2 (5 bases). Trimming removed 3 bases from V and 3 bases from J, with 15 bases in between. The CDR3 contains 16 residues. Germline V gives CDR1 SGHVS, CDR2 FNYEAQ. CDR3 nucleotides: TGTGCCAGCAGCTTGGTGACTACCGCCCACTACAATGAGCAGTTCTTC. As protein: CASSLVTTAHYNEQFF.

This clonotype was recorded a few times. The J gene is TRBJ1-5, the V gene TRBV6-1; TRBD1 aligns across 7 bases. CDR3 length: 13 residues. The ends lost 6 bases at V and 3 bases at J; junction bases unmatched: 2. Per germline, CDR1 MNHNS and CDR2 SASEGT. DNA for the CDR3: TGTGCCAGCAGCGGGACAGACAATCAGCCCCAGCATTTT. Its protein product is CASSGTDNQPQHF.

The count of this clonotype is one. The chain is built from TRBV24-1 and TRBJ2-1; 7 nucleotides align to TRBD2. The germline V gene encodes CDR1 KGHDR and CDR2 SFDVKD. The V segment lost 3 bases and the J segment 6 bases; nucleotides outside the gene matches: 10. This CDR3 region has 16 residues. For the CDR3, the DNA is TGTGCCACCAGTGATGGCTGGACTAGGAGGGCCAATGAGCAGTTCTTC. It translates to CATSDGWTRRANEQFF.

With regard to this clonotype: A much larger clone is a single base away; this may be a read error. The CDR3 spells CASSLGLGMNYGYTF. DNA of the CDR3: TGCGCCAGCAGCTTGGGACTCGGGATGAACTATGGCTACACCTTC. This chain connects TRBV5-1 to TRBJ1-2; D ambiguous. In germline, CDR1 is SGHRS, CDR2 YFSETQ. This CDR3 comprises 15 residues. V dropped 0 bases and J dropped 2 bases, with 11 bases sitting between them.

This clonotype was recorded a few times. The chain couples TRBV20-1 to TRBJ1-2; the D gene is possibly TRBD1 (5 bases). Trimming pared 0 bases from V and 7 bases from J, leaving 15 bases between. This CDR3 region has 14 residues. In germline, CDR1 is DFQATT, CDR2 SNEGSKA (reference sequence). The chain's CDR3 is CSARDLLGAGGYTF. Written as DNA, the CDR3 is TGCAGTGCTAGAGATCTACTAGGGGCTGGTGGCTACACCTTC.

The rearrangement links TRBV11-2 to TRBJ1-1, with D unresolved. The CDR3 totals 14 residues. Trimming removed 0 bases from V and 4 bases from J, with 9 bases in between. CDR1 is SGHAT and CDR2 is FQNNGV in the germline V gene. The CDR3 region is CASSLDGVVTEAFF. The DNA of the CDR3 is TGTGCCAGCAGCTTAGATGGAGTGGTCACTGAAGCTTTCTTT. The complete variable domain, with remaining parts taken from reference TRBV11-2 and TRBJ1-1, reads EAGVAQSPRYKIIEKRQSVAFWCNPISGHATLYWYQQILGQGPKLLIQFQNNGVVDDSQLPKDRFSAERLKGVDSTLKIQPAKLEDSAVYLCASSLDGVVTEAFFGQGTRLTVV.

The chain has TRBV23-1 and TRBJ2-7; D perhaps matches TRBD1 (6 bases). TRBV23-1 is placed among ORFs of uncertain function. The CDR3 contains 19 residues. V lost 5 bases and J 4 bases, leaving 30 bases between the germline ends. CDR3 loop: CASSATAKGRGQKEYEQYF. Written as DNA, the CDR3 is TGCGCCAGCAGTGCCACCGCGAAGGGAAGAGGACAGAAAGAGTACGAGCAGTACTTC.

This clonotype was counted between two and nine times. The chain is built from TRBV27 and TRBJ1-6; the match to TRBD1 covers 12 bases. The CDR3 is made up of 15 amino acids. In germline, CDR1 is MNHEY, CDR2 SMNVEV (reference sequence). V shed 6 bases, J shed 7 bases, and the junction held 4 bases outside the gene matches. The DNA of the CDR3 is TGTGCCAGCAGGAAAGGGACAGGGGGCAATTCACCCCTCCACTTT. Residues: CASRKGTGGNSPLHF.

V and J are TRBV21-1 and TRBJ1-1. TRBV21-1 is a pseudogene. The CDR3 is made up of 16 amino acids. CDR3 amino acids: CASSKLRVRVNTEAFF. CDR3 in DNA: TGTGCCAGCAGCAAACTTAGGGTGAGGGTGAACACTGAAGCTTTCTTT.

This clonotype was counted only a few times. The gene calls are TRBV7-6 and TRBJ2-1; 7 bases fit TRBD2. CDR1 is SGHVS and CDR2 is FNYEAQ in the germline V gene. The CDR3 length is 13 residues. The V gene end was trimmed by 4 bases and the J gene end by 10 bases; junction bases not matched to a gene: 7. The CDR3 region is CASSSPQTSEQFF. The CDR3 nucleotides are TGTGCCAGCAGCTCCCCACAGACTAGCGAGCAGTTCTTC.

This clonotype was counted only a few times. The rearrangement joins TRBV20-1 to TRBJ2-3; perhaps TRBD2 as D (6 bases). Trimming stripped 6 bases from V and 2 bases from J, with 12 bases between. The CDR3 totals 13 residues. CDR1 and CDR2 from the germline V gene are DFQATT and SNEGSKA (reference sequence). The CDR3 spells CSASRDFTDTQYF. CDR3 coding DNA: TGCAGTGCCAGCCGGGACTTCACAGATACGCAGTATTTT.

The sample holds a few counts of this clonotype. This sequence joins TRBV15 and TRBJ2-2; D might be TRBD1 (6 bases). The CDR3 runs 13 residues. V was cut by 1 base and J by 10 bases, with 10 bases left in between. Germline V gene data show CDR1 as LNHNV and CDR2 as YYDKDF (reference sequence). This chain's CDR3 is CATSRVTGAELFF. In DNA form, the CDR3 reads TGTGCCACCAGCAGAGTGACAGGCGCGGAGCTGTTTTTT.

The chain is built from TRBV21-1 and TRBJ2-5; TRBD2, the table's D call, lacks a check against the DNA. TRBV21-1 is deemed a pseudogene. This CDR3 is 16 amino acids long. The CDR3 sequence is CASSKKGLAVQETQYF. The CDR3 DNA reads TGTGCCAGCAGCAAAAAAGGGCTAGCGGTCCAAGAGACCCAGTACTTC.

V and J are TRBV6-1 and TRBJ1-4, with 7 bases lining up with TRBD1. Germline lookup yields CDR1 MNHNS and CDR2 SASEGT. This CDR3 has 15 residues. The ends lost 5 bases at V and 0 bases at J; junction bases unmatched: 3. The CDR3 is CASSKGQSTNEKLFF. In nucleotides, the CDR3 is TGTGCCAGCAGTAAGGGACAGTCAACTAATGAAAAACTGTTTTTT.

This clonotype came up a few times. The chain joins TRBV7-2 to TRBJ2-2, with D possibly being TRBD2 (6 bases). CDR1 and CDR2 (germline): SGHTA, FQGNSA. The CDR3 length is 17 residues. Trimming stripped 6 bases from V and 0 bases from J, with 17 bases between. CDR3 region: CASRHGRRGANTGELFF. The DNA for the CDR3 is TGTGCCAGCAGGCACGGTAGGCGGGGCGCGAACACCGGGGAGCTGTTTTTT. The variable domain in full, with the rest retrieved from reference TRBV7-2 and TRBJ2-2, is GAGVSQSPSNKVTEKGKDVELRCDPISGHTALYWYRQSLGQGLEFLIYFQGNSAPDKSGLPSDRFSAERTGGSVSTLTIQRTQQEDSAVYLCASRHGRRGANTGELFFGEGSRLTVL.

With regard to this clonotype: Germline and junction disagree at one end, which may indicate a read error. The chain combines TRBV2 with TRBJ1-5; 7 nucleotides agree with TRBD1. Germline V CDR1 and CDR2: SNHLY, FYNNEI. The length of the CDR3 is 15 residues. The CDR3 sequence is CVSRGEWYGNQPQHF. The DNA of the CDR3 is TGTGTCAGCAGGGGGGAGTGGTATGGCAATCAGCCCCAGCATTTT.

This clonotype counts as medium-sized. The chain has TRBV7-9 and TRBJ2-5, with TRBD1 matching 8 bases. This CDR3 contains 15 residues. Germline V lookup: CDR1 SEHNR, CDR2 FQNEAQ (reference sequence). With 5 bases clipped from V and 4 bases from J, the junction kept 9 bases outside the gene matches. This chain's CDR3 is CASSTQGARGETQYF. The CDR3, as DNA: TGTGCCAGCAGCACCCAGGGGGCACGGGGAGAGACCCAGTACTTC. Full variable domain (outside the CDR3, taken from reference TRBV7-9 and TRBJ2-5): DTGVSQNPRHKITKRGQNVTFRCDPISEHNRLYWYRQTLGQGPEFLTYFQNEAQLEKSRLLSDRFSAERPKGSFSTLEIQRTEQGDSAMYLCASSTQGARGETQYFGPGTRLLVL.

The J gene is TRBJ2-1, the V gene TRBV11-1, with D possibly matching TRBD2 (6 bases). The CDR3 contains 15 residues. Trimming took 5 bases from V and 3 from J, leaving 14 bases between them. CDR1 and CDR2 from the germline V gene are SGHAT and FQDESV (reference sequence). Written as DNA, the CDR3 is TGTGCCAGCAGCCCGCGGGGCGAAGTCTACAATGAGCAGTTCTTC. Residues: CASSPRGEVYNEQFF.